These T cell receptor beta chains were read from a single sample in a study of blood T cell repertoires in COVID-19. Some clones are missing from TCRdb's copy, which holds only in-frame ones; the method was immunoSEQ multiplex PCR. The sample holds a few hundred thousand clones, about 90% seen once. Sequenced input: PBMCs or T cells enriched from blood (not recorded which). The receptors stem from a woman in her 30s who had recovered from COVID-19. Each CDR3 is given without its conserved first and last residue. Fields, in order: V gene, J gene, CDR3 protein.

V: TRBV29-1; J: TRBJ1-2; CDR3: SVNGQGAGYT
V: TRBV6-5; J: TRBJ1-3; CDR3: ASRDYDRENTIY
V: TRBV19; J: TRBJ2-2; CDR3: ASSPRGGPTGELF
V: TRBV5-6; J: TRBJ1-1; CDR3: ASSYIGGMNTEAF
V: TRBV6-4; J: TRBJ2-2; CDR3: ASRGGRTGELF
V: TRBV7-8; J: TRBJ2-1; CDR3: ASSPGGTEQF
V: TRBV19; J: TRBJ2-7; CDR3: ASSTPGQDPEQY
V: TRBV27; J: TRBJ2-3; CDR3: ASSPGDTQY
V: TRBV6-5; J: TRBJ1-3; CDR3: ASRGTAGNTIY
V: TRBV21-1; J: TRBJ1-2; CDR3: ASSTPGTGGNGYT
V: TRBV7-9; J: TRBJ1-2; CDR3: ASSFGDRGNGYT
V: TRBV2; J: TRBJ1-1; CDR3: ATQGQILMNTEAF
V: TRBV7-8; J: TRBJ2-5; CDR3: ASSSGGGQN
V: TRBV16; J: TRBJ1-1; CDR3: ASSQWAGANTEAF
V: TRBV11-2; J: TRBJ1-1; CDR3: ASSLEGGNTEAF
V: TRBV12-3/TRBV12-4; J: TRBJ1-1; CDR3: ASSLRQGLGAF
V: TRBV27; J: TRBJ2-7; CDR3: ASSFIEGEQY
V: TRBV30; J: TRBJ1-1; CDR3: AWFRNMNTEAF
V: TRBV30; J: TRBJ2-7; CDR3: ARGTGVYEQY
V: TRBV7-9; J: TRBJ2-5; CDR3: ASSLGQGGQETQY
V: TRBV7-2; J: TRBJ1-2; CDR3: ASSLGGPSYGYT
V: TRBV13; J: TRBJ2-7; CDR3: ASSTQGEQY
V: TRBV7-9; J: TRBJ1-2; CDR3: ASSANRDITNYGYT
V: TRBV4-3; J: TRBJ2-7; CDR3: ASSQGLRGQYEQY
V: TRBV2; J: TRBJ2-3; CDR3: ASSDETHYNTDTQY
V: TRBV4-1; J: TRBJ1-2; CDR3: ASSQDPKRTDYGYT
V: TRBV12-5; J: TRBJ2-3; CDR3: ASGLASGGAGDTQY
V: TRBV18; J: TRBJ1-2; CDR3: ASSPTGQILYGYT
V: TRBV5-4; J: TRBJ1-3; CDR3: ASSLEADSGNTIY
V: TRBV6-2/TRBV6-3; J: TRBJ1-4; CDR3: ASSDRGSEKLF
V: TRBV10-1; J: TRBJ1-5; CDR3: ASSEPWTGFNQPQH
V: TRBV6-2/TRBV6-3; J: TRBJ1-1; CDR3: ASSPRGQLNTEAF
V: TRBV9; J: TRBJ1-2; CDR3: VRYGYT
V: TRBV14; J: TRBJ1-6; CDR3: ASSQDQTGGNSPLH
V: TRBV6-2/TRBV6-3; J: TRBJ1-5; CDR3: ASSFRFETRGFGNQPQH
V: TRBV10-2; J: TRBJ2-7; CDR3: ASSQDLAYEQY
V: TRBV19; J: TRBJ1-6; CDR3: ASRPPGTGMASPLH
V: TRBV5-8; J: TRBJ1-2; CDR3: ASICDNAPAGYGYT
V: TRBV4-3; J: TRBJ1-1; CDR3: ASSQGARGVTTEAF
V: TRBV11-2; J: TRBJ2-4; CDR3: ASSLDVTRIILAKNIQY
V: TRBV3-1/TRBV3-2; J: TRBJ2-2; CDR3: ASSQGMGARTGELF
V: TRBV3-1/TRBV3-2; J: TRBJ1-2; CDR3: ASRGGANYGYT
V: TRBV6-5; J: TRBJ1-1; CDR3: ASRFGQGSNTEAF
V: TRBV27; J: TRBJ2-1; CDR3: ASAPRSSYNEQF
V: TRBV7-6; J: TRBJ2-7; CDR3: ASSQGTVGYEQY
V: TRBV10-3; J: TRBJ2-1; CDR3: AISGTSVNSYNEQF
V: TRBV6-2/TRBV6-3; J: TRBJ1-1; CDR3: ASSNDRGLTEAF
V: TRBV7-9; J: TRBJ1-1; CDR3: ASSTRQGTDTEAF
V: TRBV4-2; J: TRBJ2-1; CDR3: ASSRTSESYNEQF
V: TRBV19; J: TRBJ1-5; CDR3: ASSGTGINQPQH
V: TRBV6-5; J: TRBJ2-3; CDR3: ASRGGGGADTQY
V: TRBV5-6; J: TRBJ1-2; CDR3: ASRVGGHGYT
V: TRBV11-2; J: TRBJ1-2; CDR3: ASSSLTGLYYGYT